The next 18 T cell receptor beta chains were all read from a single sample in a study of T-cell reconstitution after alpha-beta-depleted transplantation in children. Unique molecular identifiers tagged the TCRbeta library. MiXCR was run by TCRdb on the PCR reads, yielding one entry per CDR3 protein. The table includes 90,000 to 130,000 distinct CDR3 sequences, about a tenth detected once. The material was PBMCs, obtained before TCRalphabeta/CD19-depleted stem cell transplant. All receptors come from a boy between 2 and 10 years old with acute lymphoblastic leukemia, due to receive a stem cell transplant.

This clonotype showed up many times. This chain connects TRBV11-2 to TRBJ2-3; D is ambiguous. V was pared by 2 bases and J by 6 bases, with 15 bases between. There are 15 residues in the CDR3. Germline CDR1 and CDR2: SGHAT and FQNNGV. The chain's CDR3 is CASSLSVSPGDTQYF. In nucleotides, the CDR3 is TGTGCCAGCAGCTTATCGGTCTCTCCCGGGGATACGCAGTATTTT.

This clonotype was counted between two and nine times. The chain uses TRBV6-5 and TRBJ2-3, with D possibly called TRBD1 or TRBD2 (5 bases each). The CDR3 contains 15 residues. The ends were cut back, 2 bases at V and 4 bases at J, with 13 bases in the middle. From germline, CDR1 is MNHEY and CDR2 SVGAGI. The CDR3: CASSYRDPRADTQYF. CDR3 nucleotides: TGTGCCAGCAGTTACCGGGACCCTAGGGCAGATACGCAGTATTTT.

This clonotype was found many times. V and J are TRBV15 and TRBJ2-3; TRBD2 aligns across 12 bases. The CDR3 sequence is 17 residues long. The junction had 6 bases not matched to a gene; V was cut back by 5 bases and J by 0 bases. Germline V gene lookup returns CDR1 LNHNV and CDR2 YYDKDF (reference sequence). CDR3 nucleotides: TGTGCCACCAGCGGTGGACTAGCGGGGACTAGCACAGATACGCAGTATTTT. Protein sequence: CATSGGLAGTSTDTQYF.

There are many counts of this clonotype. The J gene is TRBJ2-7, the V gene TRBV6-5; no definite D call. CDR3 length: 13 residues. Germline V CDR1 and CDR2: MNHEY, SVGAGI. Deletions cut 6 bases from V and 0 bases from J, with 9 bases between. CDR3 residues: CASSPQSSYEQYF. As DNA, the CDR3 is TGTGCCAGCAGCCCACAGAGCTCCTACGAGCAGTACTTC.

The V gene is TRBV29-1, the J gene TRBJ2-7; TRBD1 is a possible D gene (5 bases). Trimming removed 5 bases at V and 0 bases at J, with 14 bases between. The CDR3 has 14 amino acids. Germline V gene sequence: CDR1 SQVTM, CDR2 ANQGSEA. The CDR3 region has the DNA TGCAGCGTTAATACAGGTTTTAGCTCCTACGAGCAGTACTTC. It codes for CSVNTGFSSYEQYF.

This clonotype was counted a few times. The gene calls are TRBV12-5 and TRBJ1-2; the D gene is possibly TRBD1 (5 bases). This CDR3 spans 19 amino acids. Trimming shortened V by 9 bases and J by 0 bases, and 29 bases separated the two germline ends. CDR1 and CDR2 from the germline V gene are LGHNT and FRNRAP. CDR3 amino acids: CARETFRARLYQANYGYTF. The CDR3 DNA follows: TGTGCTAGAGAGACCTTCAGGGCTAGGCTATATCAAGCTAACTATGGCTACACCTTC.

This clonotype has more than one count but fewer than ten. The chain carries TRBV6-1 and TRBJ1-1, with D unresolved. The ends were cut back, 2 bases at V and 0 bases at J, with 10 bases in the middle. Germline CDR1 reads MNHNS; CDR2 reads SASEGT. CDR3 length: 15 residues. This chain's CDR3 is CASSERDILNTEAFF. DNA for the CDR3: TGTGCCAGCAGTGAAAGGGATATTTTGAACACTGAAGCTTTCTTT.

In its sample, this clonotype was seen a few times. This chain uses TRBV12-3 or TRBV12-4 with TRBJ2-7; D perhaps matches TRBD1 (7 bases). The V end was cut by 2 bases, the J end by 7 bases, with 12 bases between. This CDR3 has 13 residues. CDR3 region: CASSLTGEVEQYF. In DNA form, the CDR3 reads TGTGCCAGCAGTTTAACAGGGGAGGTGGAGCAGTACTTC.

This clonotype was detected only a few times. The chain uses TRBV19 and TRBJ1-1; D not resolved. The CDR3 has 13 amino acids. The V end lost 9 bases, the J end lost 7 bases, and 18 bases lay between the germline ends. CDR1 and CDR2 (germline): LNHDA, SQIVND (reference sequence). The CDR3 DNA follows: TGTGCCAGCCTAAGAAACGGATTAGGTGAAGCTTTCTTT. It codes for CASLRNGLGEAFF.

This chain connects TRBV5-1 to TRBJ2-2; no firm D call. Per germline, CDR1 SGHRS and CDR2 YFSETQ. V shed 3 bases and J shed 3 bases, with 9 bases lying between them. The CDR3 has 14 residues. DNA for the CDR3: TGCGCCAGCAGCTCGCACTTCTACACCGGGGAGCTGTTTTTT. Translated, it gives CASSSHFYTGELFF.

This clonotype was picked up a small number of times. The chain recombines TRBV7-9 with TRBJ2-2, with D maybe TRBD1 (7 bases). The CDR3 spans 15 residues. Trimming shortened V by 6 bases and J by 2 bases, and 13 bases separated the two germline ends. CDR1 is SEHNR and CDR2 is FQNEAQ in the germline V gene (reference sequence). The CDR3 region is CASRGGTVNTGELFF. The CDR3 region has the DNA TGTGCCAGCAGAGGCGGGACAGTAAACACCGGGGAGCTGTTTTTT.

The gene calls are TRBV12-3 or TRBV12-4 and TRBJ2-5; D gene unclear. The V end lost 6 bases, the J end lost 7 bases, and 15 bases lay between the germline ends. This CDR3 has 13 residues. The CDR3 sequence is CASSPGFLPTQYF. The CDR3 bases are TGTGCCAGCAGCCCTGGGTTCCTCCCGACCCAGTACTTC.

The V and J genes are TRBV2 and TRBJ2-1, with TRBD2 matching over 7 bases. Germline CDR1 and CDR2: SNHLY and FYNNEI. This CDR3 region has 16 residues. V lost 2 bases to trimming and J lost 2 bases; unmatched junction nucleotides: 6. CDR3 residues: CASSERLAGAYNEQFF. The DNA for the CDR3 is TGTGCCAGCAGTGAAAGACTAGCTGGGGCCTACAATGAGCAGTTCTTC.

This clonotype showed up just a few times. The chain links TRBV29-1 to TRBJ1-1; D remains unclear. This CDR3 comprises 13 residues. Trimming removed 5 bases at V and 5 bases at J, with 15 bases between. Germline V gene data show CDR1 as SQVTM and CDR2 as ANQGSEA. The CDR3 loop is CSVHPGWVTEAFF. CDR3 DNA sequence: TGCAGCGTTCATCCGGGGTGGGTTACTGAAGCTTTCTTT.

This clonotype showed up many times. J is TRBJ1-5 and V is TRBV20-1; D gene unclear. Germline CDR1 DFQATT, CDR2 SNEGSKA (reference sequence). This CDR3 contains 14 residues. Between the trimmed V and J ends, which lost 0 bases and 0 bases, there was a span of 6 bases. CDR3 protein: CSARDKNSNQPQHF. The CDR3 DNA is TGCAGTGCTAGAGACAAAAATAGCAATCAGCCCCAGCATTTT.

In this sample, this clonotype turned up a few times. The genes are TRBV6-5 and TRBJ2-3, with 8 positions matching TRBD2. Per germline, CDR1 MNHEY and CDR2 SVGAGI. This CDR3 has 15 residues. J was trimmed by 7 bases and V by 2 bases; bases with no gene match: 8. The CDR3, as DNA: TGTGCCAGCAGTTACAGGGGACTAGAGGGGCATACGCAGTATTTT. This encodes CASSYRGLEGHTQYF.

This clonotype has a handful of counts. The chain carries TRBV4-1 and TRBJ2-1, with D possibly TRBD2 on 6 matching bases. CDR3 length equals 17 residues. The germline gives CDR1 MGHRA, CDR2 YSYEKL. V lost 1 base, J lost 0 bases, and 13 bases lay in between. The CDR3: CASSQARLGGSYNEQFF. CDR3 nucleotides: TGCGCCAGCAGCCAAGCCCGCCTGGGGGGCTCCTACAATGAGCAGTTCTTC.

The chain is built from TRBV5-1 and TRBJ2-2; D remains ambiguous. The V end lost 0 bases, the J end lost 3 bases, and 9 bases lay between the germline ends. The germline CDR1 and CDR2 sequences are SGHRS and YFSETQ. This CDR3 contains 15 residues. In DNA form, the CDR3 reads TGCGCCAGCAGCTTGGGGGCAGGAGACACCGGGGAGCTGTTTTTT. It yields the protein CASSLGAGDTGELFF.